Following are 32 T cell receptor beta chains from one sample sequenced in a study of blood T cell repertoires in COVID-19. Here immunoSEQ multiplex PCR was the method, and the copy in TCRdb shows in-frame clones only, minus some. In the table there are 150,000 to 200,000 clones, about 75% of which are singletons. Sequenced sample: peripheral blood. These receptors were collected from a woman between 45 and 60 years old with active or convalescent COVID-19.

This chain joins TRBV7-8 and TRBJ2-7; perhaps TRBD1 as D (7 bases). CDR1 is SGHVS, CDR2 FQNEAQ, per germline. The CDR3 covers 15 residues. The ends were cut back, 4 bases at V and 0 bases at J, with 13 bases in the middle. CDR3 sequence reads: CASSSRGALSYEQYF. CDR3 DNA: TGTGCCAGCAGCTCCAGGGGGGCCCTCTCCTACGAGCAGTACTTC. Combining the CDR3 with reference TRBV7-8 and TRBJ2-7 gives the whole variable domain GAGVSQSPRYKVAKRGQDVALRCDPISGHVSLFWYQQALGQGPEFLTYFQNEAQLDKSGLPSDRFFAERPEGSVSTLKIQRTQQEDSAVYLCASSSRGALSYEQYFGPGTRLTVT.

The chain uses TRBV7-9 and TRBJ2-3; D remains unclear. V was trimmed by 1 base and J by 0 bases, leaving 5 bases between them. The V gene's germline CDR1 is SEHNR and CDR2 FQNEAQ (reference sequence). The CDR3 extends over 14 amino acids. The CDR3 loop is CASSLGLSTDTQYF. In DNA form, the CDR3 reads TGTGCCAGCAGCTTAGGGCTTAGCACAGATACGCAGTATTTT.

Written as DNA, the CDR3 is TGTGCCAGCAGCTTCAAATACAATGAGCAGTTCTTC. It translates to CASSFKYNEQFF. The V call is TRBV5-6, the J call TRBJ2-1; D uncertain. The CDR3 totals 12 residues. Germline CDR1 and CDR2: SGHDT and YYEEEE. V dropped 2 bases and J dropped 4 bases, with 4 bases sitting between them.

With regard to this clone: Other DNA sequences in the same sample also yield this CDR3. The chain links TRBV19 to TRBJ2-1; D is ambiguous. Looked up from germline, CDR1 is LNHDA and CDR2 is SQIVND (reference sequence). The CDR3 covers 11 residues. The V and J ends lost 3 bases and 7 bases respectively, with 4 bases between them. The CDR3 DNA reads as TGTGCCAGTAGTATGAGAAATGAGCAGTTCTTC. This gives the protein CASSMRNEQFF.

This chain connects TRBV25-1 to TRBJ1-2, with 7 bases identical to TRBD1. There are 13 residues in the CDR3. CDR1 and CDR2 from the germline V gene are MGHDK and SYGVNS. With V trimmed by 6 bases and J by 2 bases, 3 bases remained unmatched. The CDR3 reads CASSPQGNYGYTF. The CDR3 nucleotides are TGTGCCAGCAGCCCACAGGGGAACTATGGCTACACCTTC.

CDR3: CAWGPRGLANSPLHF. The CDR3 DNA sequence: TGTGCCTGGGGGCCCCGGGGATTGGCCAATTCACCCCTCCACTTT. J is TRBJ1-6 and V is TRBV30; D unresolved. Germline loops: CDR1 GTSNPN, CDR2 SVGIG (reference sequence). CDR3 size: 15 residues. Trimming stripped 5 bases from V and 7 bases from J, with 18 bases between.

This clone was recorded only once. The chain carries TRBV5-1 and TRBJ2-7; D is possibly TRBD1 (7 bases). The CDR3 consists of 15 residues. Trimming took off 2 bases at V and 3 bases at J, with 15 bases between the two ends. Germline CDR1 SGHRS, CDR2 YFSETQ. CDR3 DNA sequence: TGCGCCAGCAGCTTCGAGGCAGGGGGGATCTACGAGCAGTACTTC. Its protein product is CASSFEAGGIYEQYF.

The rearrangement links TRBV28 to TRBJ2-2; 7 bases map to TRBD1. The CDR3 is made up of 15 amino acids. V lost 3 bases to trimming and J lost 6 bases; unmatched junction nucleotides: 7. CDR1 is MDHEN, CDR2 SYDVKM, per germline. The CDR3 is CASSLRTGLPGELFF. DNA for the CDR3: TGTGCCAGCAGTTTGCGGACAGGCCTCCCCGGGGAGCTGTTTTTT.

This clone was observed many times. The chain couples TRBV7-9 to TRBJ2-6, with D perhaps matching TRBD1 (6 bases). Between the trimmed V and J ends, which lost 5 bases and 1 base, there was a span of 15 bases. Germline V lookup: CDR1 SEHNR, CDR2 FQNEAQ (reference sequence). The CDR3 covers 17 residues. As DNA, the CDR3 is TGTGCCAGCAGCCGGGACAATATCTTTTCTGGGGCCAACGTCCTGACTTTC. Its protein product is CASSRDNIFSGANVLTF.

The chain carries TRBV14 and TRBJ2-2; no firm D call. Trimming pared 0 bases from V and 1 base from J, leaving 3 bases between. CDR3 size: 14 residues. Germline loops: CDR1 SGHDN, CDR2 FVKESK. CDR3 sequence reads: CASSQDLNTGELFF. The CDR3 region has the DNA TGTGCCAGCAGCCAAGATCTGAACACCGGGGAGCTGTTTTTT.

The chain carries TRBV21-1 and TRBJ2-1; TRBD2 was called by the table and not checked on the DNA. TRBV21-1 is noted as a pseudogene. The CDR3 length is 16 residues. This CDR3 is CASTLSSGVSYNEQFF. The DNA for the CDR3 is TGTGCCAGCACCCTGTCTAGCGGGGTCTCCTACAATGAGCAGTTCTTC.

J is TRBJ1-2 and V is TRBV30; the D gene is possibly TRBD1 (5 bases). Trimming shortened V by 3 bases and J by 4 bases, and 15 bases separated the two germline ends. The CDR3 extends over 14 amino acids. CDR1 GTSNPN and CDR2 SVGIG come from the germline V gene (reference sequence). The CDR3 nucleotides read TGTGCCTGGAGGCCGGGGGTGGACGGCTATGGCTACACCTTC. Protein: CAWRPGVDGYGYTF.

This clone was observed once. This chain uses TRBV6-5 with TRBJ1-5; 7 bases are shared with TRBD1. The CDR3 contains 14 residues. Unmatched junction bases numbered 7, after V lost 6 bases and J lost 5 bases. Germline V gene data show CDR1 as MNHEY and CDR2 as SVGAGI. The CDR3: CASREGAAYQPQHF. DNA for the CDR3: TGTGCCAGCAGGGAGGGGGCTGCCTATCAGCCCCAGCATTTT.

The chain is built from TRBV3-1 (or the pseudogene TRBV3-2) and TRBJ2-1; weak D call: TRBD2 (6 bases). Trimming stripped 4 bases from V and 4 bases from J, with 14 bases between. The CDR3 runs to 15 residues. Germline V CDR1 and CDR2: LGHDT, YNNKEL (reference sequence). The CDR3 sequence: CASSRDSSPYNEQFF. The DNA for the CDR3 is TGTGCCAGCAGCCGGGACTCCAGTCCGTACAATGAGCAGTTCTTC.

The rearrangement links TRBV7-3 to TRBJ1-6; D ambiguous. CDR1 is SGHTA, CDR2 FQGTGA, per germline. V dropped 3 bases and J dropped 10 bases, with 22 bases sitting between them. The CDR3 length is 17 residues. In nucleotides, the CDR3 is TGTGCCAGCAGCTTTACCCTTGGACCCATATGGGAGTCACCCCTCCACTTT. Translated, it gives CASSFTLGPIWESPLHF. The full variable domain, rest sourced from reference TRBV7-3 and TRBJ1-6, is GAGVSQTPSNKVTEKGKYVELRCDPISGHTALYWYRQSLGQGPEFLIYFQGTGAADDSGLPNDRFFAVRPEGSVSTLKIQRTERGDSAVYLCASSFTLGPIWESPLHFGNGTRLTVT.

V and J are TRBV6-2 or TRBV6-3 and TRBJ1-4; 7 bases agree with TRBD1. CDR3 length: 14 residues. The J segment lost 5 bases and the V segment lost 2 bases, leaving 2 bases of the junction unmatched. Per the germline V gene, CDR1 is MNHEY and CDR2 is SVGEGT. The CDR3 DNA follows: TGTGCCAGCAGTTACGGGGGACAGAATGAAAAACTGTTTTTT. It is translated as CASSYGGQNEKLFF.

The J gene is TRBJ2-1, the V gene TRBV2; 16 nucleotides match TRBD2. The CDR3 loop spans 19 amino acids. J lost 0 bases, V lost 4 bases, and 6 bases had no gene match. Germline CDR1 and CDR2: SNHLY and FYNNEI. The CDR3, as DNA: TGTGCCAGCAGTGGGTTGGGACTAGCGGGGGGGAGCTCCTACAATGAGCAGTTCTTC. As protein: CASSGLGLAGGSSYNEQFF.

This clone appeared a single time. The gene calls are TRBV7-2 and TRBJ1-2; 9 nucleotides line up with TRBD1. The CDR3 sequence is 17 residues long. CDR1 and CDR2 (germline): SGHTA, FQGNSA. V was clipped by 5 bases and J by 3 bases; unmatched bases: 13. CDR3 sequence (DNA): TGTGCCAGCAGCCTACCCAGGGACAGGGCAGCGGACTATGGCTACACCTTC. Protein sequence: CASSLPRDRAADYGYTF.

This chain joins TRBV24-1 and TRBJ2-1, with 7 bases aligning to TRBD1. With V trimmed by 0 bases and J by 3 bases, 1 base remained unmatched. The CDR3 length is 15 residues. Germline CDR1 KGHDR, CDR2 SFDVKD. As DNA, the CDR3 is TGTGCCACCAGTGATTTGTCAGGGGGCTACAATGAGCAGTTCTTC. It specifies CATSDLSGGYNEQFF.

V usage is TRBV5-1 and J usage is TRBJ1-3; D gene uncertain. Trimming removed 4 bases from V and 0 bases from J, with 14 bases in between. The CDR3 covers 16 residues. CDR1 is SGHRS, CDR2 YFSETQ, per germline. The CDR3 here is CASSPAGRNSGNTIYF. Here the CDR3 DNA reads TGCGCCAGCAGCCCCGCGGGCAGAAACTCTGGAAACACCATATATTTT.

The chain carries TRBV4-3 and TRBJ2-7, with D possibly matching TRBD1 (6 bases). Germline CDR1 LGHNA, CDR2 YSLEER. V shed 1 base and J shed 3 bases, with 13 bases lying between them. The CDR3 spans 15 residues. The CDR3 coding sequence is TGCGCCAGCAGCCAAGCCTGGGACACTTTCTACGAGCAGTACTTC. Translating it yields CASSQAWDTFYEQYF.

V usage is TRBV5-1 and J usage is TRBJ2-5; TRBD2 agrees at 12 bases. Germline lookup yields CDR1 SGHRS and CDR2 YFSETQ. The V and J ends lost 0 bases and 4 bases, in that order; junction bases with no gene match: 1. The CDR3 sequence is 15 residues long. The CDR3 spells CASSLGGLAGETQYF. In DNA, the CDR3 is TGCGCCAGCAGCTTGGGGGGACTAGCGGGAGAGACCCAGTACTTC.

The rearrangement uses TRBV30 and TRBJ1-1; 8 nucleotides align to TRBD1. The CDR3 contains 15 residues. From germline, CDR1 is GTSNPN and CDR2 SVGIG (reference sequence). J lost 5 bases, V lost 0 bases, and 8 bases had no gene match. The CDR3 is CAWSVPDRGMTEAFF. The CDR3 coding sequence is TGTGCCTGGAGTGTACCCGACAGGGGTATGACTGAAGCTTTCTTT.

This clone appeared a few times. CDR3: CASGEGIAKNIQYF. The DNA of the CDR3 is TGTGCCAGTGGGGAGGGTATAGCCAAAAACATTCAGTACTTC. This chain links TRBV19 with TRBJ2-4; 7 positions agree with TRBD2. This CDR3 comprises 14 residues. Trimming at V came to 8 bases and at J to 0 bases, leaving 4 bases not matched to a gene. CDR1 LNHDA and CDR2 SQIVND come from the germline V gene (reference sequence).

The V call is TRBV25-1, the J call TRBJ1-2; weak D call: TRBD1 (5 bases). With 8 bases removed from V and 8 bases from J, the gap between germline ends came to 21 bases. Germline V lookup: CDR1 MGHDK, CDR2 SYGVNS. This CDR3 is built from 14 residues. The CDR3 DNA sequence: TGTGCCAGCGAGATCACAGGAGGGTTGGGGGGCTACACCTTC. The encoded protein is CASEITGGLGGYTF.

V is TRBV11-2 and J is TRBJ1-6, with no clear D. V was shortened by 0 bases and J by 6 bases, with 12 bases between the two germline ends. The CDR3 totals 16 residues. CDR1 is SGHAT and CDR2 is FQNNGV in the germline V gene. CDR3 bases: TGTGCCAGCAGCTTAGACAGAAACCTGCTTAATTCACCCCTCCACTTT. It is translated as CASSLDRNLLNSPLHF.

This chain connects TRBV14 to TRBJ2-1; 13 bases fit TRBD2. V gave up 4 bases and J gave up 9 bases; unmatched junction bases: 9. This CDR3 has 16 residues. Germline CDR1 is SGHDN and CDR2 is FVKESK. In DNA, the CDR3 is TGTGCCAGCAGCCTCCCCGGGACTAGCGGGATTCTTGAGCAGTTCTTC. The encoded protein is CASSLPGTSGILEQFF.

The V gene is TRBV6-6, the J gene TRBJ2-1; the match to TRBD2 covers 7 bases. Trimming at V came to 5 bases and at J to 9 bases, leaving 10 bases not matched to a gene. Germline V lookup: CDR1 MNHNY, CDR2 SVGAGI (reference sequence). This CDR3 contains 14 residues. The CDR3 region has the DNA TGTGCCAGCAGTCCGGGACTAAGAGGGTCTGAGCAGTTCTTC. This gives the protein CASSPGLRGSEQFF.

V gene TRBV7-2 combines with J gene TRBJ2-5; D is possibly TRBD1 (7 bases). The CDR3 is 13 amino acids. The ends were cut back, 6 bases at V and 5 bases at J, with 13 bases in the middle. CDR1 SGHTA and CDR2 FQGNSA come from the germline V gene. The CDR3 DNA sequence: TGTGCCAGCAGGGAGACAGGGAGGGAGACCCAGTACTTC. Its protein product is CASRETGRETQYF.

The CDR3, as DNA: TGTGCCAGCAGCTCAAGAGGGAGACTAGCGGGGGGAAGTGAGCAGTTCTTC. It encodes CASSSRGRLAGGSEQFF. This rearrangement joins TRBV11-2 to TRBJ2-1, with 13 bases identical to TRBD2. The CDR3 sequence is 17 residues long. CDR1 and CDR2 (germline): SGHAT, FQNNGV. With 4 bases clipped from V and 9 bases from J, the junction kept 12 bases outside the gene matches.

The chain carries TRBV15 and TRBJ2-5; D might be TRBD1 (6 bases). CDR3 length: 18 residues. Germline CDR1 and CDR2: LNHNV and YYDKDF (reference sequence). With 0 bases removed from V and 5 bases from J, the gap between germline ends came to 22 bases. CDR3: CATSRDPPLDRPGETQYF. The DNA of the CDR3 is TGTGCCACCAGCAGAGATCCCCCCCTCGACAGGCCGGGGGAGACCCAGTACTTC.

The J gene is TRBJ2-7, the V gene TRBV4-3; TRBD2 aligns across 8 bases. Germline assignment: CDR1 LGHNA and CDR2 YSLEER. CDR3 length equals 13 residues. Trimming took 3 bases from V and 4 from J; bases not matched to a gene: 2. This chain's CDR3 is CASSQEREYEQYF. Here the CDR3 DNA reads TGCGCCAGCAGCCAGGAGCGGGAGTACGAGCAGTACTTC.